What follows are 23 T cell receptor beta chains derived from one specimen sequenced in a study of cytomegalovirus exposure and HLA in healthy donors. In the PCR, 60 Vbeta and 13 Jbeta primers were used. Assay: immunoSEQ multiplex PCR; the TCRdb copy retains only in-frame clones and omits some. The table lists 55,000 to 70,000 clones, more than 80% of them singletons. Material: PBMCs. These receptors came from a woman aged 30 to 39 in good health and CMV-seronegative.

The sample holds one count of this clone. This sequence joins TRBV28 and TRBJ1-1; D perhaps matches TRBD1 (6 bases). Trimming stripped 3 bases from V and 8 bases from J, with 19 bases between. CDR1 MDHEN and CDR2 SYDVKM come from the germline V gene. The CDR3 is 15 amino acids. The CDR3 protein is CASSLGGQSLREAFF. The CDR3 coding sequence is TGTGCCAGCAGTTTGGGCGGACAGTCTCTCAGGGAAGCTTTCTTT. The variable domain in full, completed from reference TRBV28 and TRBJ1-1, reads DVKVTQSSRYLVKRTGEKVFLECVQDMDHENMFWYRQDPGLGLRLIYFSYDVKMKEKGDIPEGYSVSREKKERFSLILESASTNQTSMYLCASSLGGQSLREAFFGQGTRLTVV.

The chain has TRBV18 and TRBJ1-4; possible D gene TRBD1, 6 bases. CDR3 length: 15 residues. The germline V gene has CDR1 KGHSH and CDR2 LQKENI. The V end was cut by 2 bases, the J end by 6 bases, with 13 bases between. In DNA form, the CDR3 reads TGTGCCAGCTCACCATTCGAGGGGGGGGATGAAAAACTGTTTTTT. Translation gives CASSPFEGGDEKLFF.

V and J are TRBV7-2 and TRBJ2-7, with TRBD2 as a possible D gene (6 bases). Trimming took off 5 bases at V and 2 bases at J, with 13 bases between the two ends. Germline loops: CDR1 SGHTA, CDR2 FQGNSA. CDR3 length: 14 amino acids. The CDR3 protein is CASSLTGATYEQYF. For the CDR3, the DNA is TGTGCCAGCAGCCTCACGGGAGCCACCTACGAGCAGTACTTC. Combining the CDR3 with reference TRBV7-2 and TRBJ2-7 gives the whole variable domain GAGVSQSPSNKVTEKGKDVELRCDPISGHTALYWYRQSLGQGLEFLIYFQGNSAPDKSGLPSDRFSAERTGGSVSTLTIQRTQQEDSAVYLCASSLTGATYEQYFGPGTRLTVT.

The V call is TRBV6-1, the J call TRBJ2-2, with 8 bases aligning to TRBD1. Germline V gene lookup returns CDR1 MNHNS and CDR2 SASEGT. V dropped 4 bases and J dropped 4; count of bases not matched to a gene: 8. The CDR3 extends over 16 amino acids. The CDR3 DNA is TGTGCCAGCAGTGTTAGCGCGACAGGGGTCACCGGGGAGCTGTTTTTT. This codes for CASSVSATGVTGELFF.

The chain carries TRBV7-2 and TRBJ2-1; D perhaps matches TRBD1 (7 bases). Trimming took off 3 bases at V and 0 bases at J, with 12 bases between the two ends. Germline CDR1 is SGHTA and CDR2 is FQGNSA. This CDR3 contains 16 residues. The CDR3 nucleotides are TGTGCCAGCAGCTTGGGGCAGGGGGGCTCCTACAATGAGCAGTTCTTC. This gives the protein CASSLGQGGSYNEQFF. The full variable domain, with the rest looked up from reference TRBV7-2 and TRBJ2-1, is GAGVSQSPSNKVTEKGKDVELRCDPISGHTALYWYRQSLGQGLEFLIYFQGNSAPDKSGLPSDRFSAERTGGSVSTLTIQRTQQEDSAVYLCASSLGQGGSYNEQFFGPGTRLTVL.

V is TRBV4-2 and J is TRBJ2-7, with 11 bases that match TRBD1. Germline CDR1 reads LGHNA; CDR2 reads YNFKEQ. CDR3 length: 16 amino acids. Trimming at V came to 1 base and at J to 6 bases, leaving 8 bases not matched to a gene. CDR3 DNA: TGTGCCAGCAGCCAAGGATGGGACAGGGGGGAGGGCGAGCAGTACTTC. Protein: CASSQGWDRGEGEQYF.

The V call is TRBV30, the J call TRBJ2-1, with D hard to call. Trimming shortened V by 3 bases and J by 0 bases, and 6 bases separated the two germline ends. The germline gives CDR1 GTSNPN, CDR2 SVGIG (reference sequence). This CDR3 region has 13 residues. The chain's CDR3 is CAWSESSYNEQFF. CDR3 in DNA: TGTGCCTGGAGCGAGAGCTCCTACAATGAGCAGTTCTTC. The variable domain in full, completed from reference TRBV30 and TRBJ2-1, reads SQTIHQWPATLVQPVGSPLSLECTVEGTSNPNLYWYRQAAGRGLQLLFYSVGIGQISSEVPQNLSASRPQDRQFILSSKKLLLSDSGFYLCAWSESSYNEQFFGPGTRLTVL.

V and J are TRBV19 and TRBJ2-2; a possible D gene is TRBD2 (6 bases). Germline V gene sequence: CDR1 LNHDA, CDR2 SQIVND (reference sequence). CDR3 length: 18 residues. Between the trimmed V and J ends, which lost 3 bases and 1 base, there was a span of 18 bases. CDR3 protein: CASSISRRGLMNTGELFF. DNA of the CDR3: TGTGCCAGTAGTATTTCCCGTCGGGGACTCATGAACACCGGGGAGCTGTTTTTT.

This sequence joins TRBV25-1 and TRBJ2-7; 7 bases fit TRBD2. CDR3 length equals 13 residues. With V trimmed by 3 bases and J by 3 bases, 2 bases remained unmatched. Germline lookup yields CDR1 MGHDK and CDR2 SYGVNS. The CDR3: CASSDAGVYEQYF. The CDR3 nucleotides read TGTGCCAGCAGTGATGCGGGGGTCTACGAGCAGTACTTC.

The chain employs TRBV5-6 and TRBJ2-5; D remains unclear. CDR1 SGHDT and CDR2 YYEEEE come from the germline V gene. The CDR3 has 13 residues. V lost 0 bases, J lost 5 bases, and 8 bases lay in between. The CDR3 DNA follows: TGTGCCAGCAGCTTGGTGGCCGGGGAGACCCAGTACTTC. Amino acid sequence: CASSLVAGETQYF. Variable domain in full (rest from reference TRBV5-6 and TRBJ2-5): DAGVTQSPTHLIKTRGQQVTLRCSPKSGHDTVSWYQQALGQGPQFIFQYYEEEERQRGNFPDRFSGHQFPNYSSELNVNALLLGDSALYLCASSLVAGETQYFGPGTRLLVL.

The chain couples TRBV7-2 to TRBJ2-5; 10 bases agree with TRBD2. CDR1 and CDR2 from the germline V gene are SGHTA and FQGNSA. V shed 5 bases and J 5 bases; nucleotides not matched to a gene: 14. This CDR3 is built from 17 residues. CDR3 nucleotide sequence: TGTGCCAGCAGCGACCCCCTAAGCGGGAGGGCCTTCGAGACCCAGTACTTC. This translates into CASSDPLSGRAFETQYF.

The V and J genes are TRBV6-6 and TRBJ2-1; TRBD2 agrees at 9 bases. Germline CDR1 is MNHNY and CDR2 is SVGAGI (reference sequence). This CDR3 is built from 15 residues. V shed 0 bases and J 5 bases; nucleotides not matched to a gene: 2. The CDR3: CASSYSTSGNNEQFF. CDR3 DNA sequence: TGTGCCAGCAGTTACTCGACTAGCGGTAACAATGAGCAGTTCTTC.

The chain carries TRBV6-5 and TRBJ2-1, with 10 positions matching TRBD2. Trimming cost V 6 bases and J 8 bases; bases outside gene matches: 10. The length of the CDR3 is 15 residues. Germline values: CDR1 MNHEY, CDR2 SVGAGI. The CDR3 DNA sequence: TGTGCCAGCAGACCACAGGCTAGCGGGAGTTATGAGCAGTTCTTC. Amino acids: CASRPQASGSYEQFF.

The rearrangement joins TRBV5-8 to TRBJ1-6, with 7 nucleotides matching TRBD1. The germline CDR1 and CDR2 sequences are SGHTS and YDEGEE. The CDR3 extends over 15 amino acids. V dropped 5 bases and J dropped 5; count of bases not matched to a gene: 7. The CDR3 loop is CASRHRGSNNSPLHF. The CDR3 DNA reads TGTGCCAGCAGACACAGGGGCAGCAATAATTCACCCCTCCACTTT.

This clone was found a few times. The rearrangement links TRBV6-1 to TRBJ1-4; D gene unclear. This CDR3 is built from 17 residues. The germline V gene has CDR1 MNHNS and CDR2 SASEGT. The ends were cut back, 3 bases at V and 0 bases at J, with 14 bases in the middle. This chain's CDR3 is CASSDPEGPATNEKLFF. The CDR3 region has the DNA TGTGCCAGCAGTGACCCCGAGGGTCCCGCAACTAATGAAAAACTGTTTTTT.

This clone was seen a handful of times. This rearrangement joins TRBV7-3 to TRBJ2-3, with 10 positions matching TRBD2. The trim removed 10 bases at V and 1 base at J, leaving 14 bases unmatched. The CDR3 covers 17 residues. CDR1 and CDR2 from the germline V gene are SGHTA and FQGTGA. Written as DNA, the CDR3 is TGTGCCACTCTTCGAACCCCAGGGACTAGCGGCACAGATACGCAGTATTTT. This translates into CATLRTPGTSGTDTQYF.

The CDR3 region has the DNA TGTGCCAGCAGCTTAGGAGCGGGGACAAATCAGCCCCAGCATTTT. Its protein is CASSLGAGTNQPQHF. The chain has TRBV7-9 and TRBJ1-5; weak D call: TRBD1 (6 bases). The germline V gene encodes CDR1 SEHNR and CDR2 FQNEAQ (reference sequence). V lost 1 base, J lost 4 bases, and 11 bases lay in between. The CDR3 runs to 15 residues. Looking up the rest from reference TRBV7-9 and TRBJ1-5 gives the full variable domain: DTGVSQNPRHKITKRGQNVTFRCDPISEHNRLYWYRQTLGQGPEFLTYFQNEAQLEKSRLLSDRFSAERPKGSFSTLEIQRTEQGDSAMYLCASSLGAGTNQPQHFGDGTRLSIL.

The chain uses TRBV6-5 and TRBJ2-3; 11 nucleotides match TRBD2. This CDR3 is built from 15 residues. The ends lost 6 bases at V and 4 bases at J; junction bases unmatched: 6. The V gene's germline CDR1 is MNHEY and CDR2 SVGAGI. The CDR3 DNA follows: TGTGCCAGCAGGCACACTAGCGGGAGCTCAGATACGCAGTATTTT. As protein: CASRHTSGSSDTQYF.

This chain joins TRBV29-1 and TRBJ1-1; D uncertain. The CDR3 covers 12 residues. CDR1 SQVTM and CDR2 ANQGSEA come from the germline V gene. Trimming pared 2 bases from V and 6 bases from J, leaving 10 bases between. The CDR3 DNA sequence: TGCAGCGTTGAACAACACCACCCTGAAGCTTTCTTT. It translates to CSVEQHHPEAFF.

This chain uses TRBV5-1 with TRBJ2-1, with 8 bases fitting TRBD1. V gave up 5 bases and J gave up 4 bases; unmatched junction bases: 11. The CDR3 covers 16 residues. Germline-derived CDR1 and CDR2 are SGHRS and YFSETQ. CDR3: CASSYTAGGAYNEQFF. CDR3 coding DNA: TGCGCCAGCAGTTACACCGCAGGGGGCGCTTACAATGAGCAGTTCTTC.

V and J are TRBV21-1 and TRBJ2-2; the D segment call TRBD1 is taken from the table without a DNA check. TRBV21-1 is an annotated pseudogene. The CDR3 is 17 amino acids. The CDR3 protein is CASSKVDRGRNTGELFF. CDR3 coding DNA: TGTGCCAGCAGCAAAGTTGACAGGGGGCGGAACACCGGGGAGCTGTTTTTT.

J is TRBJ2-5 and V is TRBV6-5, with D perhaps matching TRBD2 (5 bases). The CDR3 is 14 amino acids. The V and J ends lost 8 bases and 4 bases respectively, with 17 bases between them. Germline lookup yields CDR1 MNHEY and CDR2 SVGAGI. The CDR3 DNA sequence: TGTGCCAGCCGTAAGCGGAGCACTGGAGAGACCCAGTACTTC. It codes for CASRKRSTGETQYF.

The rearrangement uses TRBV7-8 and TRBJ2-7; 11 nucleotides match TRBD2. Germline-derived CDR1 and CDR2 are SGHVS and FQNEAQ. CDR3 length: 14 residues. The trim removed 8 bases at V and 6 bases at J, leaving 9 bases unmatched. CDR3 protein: CASLETSGSFEQYF. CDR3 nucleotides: TGTGCCAGCCTCGAAACTAGCGGGAGTTTCGAGCAGTACTTC.